The 10 T cell receptor beta chains below all came from one sample that was sequenced in a study of T cell responses to AZD1222 COVID-19 vaccine. Assay: immunoSEQ multiplex PCR; the TCRdb copy retains only in-frame clones and omits some. The sample holds 150,000 or so clones, 91% seen once. The sequencing used peripheral blood, collected on day 0 of AZD1222 vaccination. Every receptor here comes from an adult in good health.

This clone was recorded only once. The chain combines TRBV10-3 with TRBJ2-3; D possibly matches TRBD1 or TRBD2 (5 bases each). CDR1 is ENHRY and CDR2 is SYGVKD in the germline V gene. Trimming left V 4 bases short and J 1 base short, with 12 bases between. CDR3 length equals 15 residues. CDR3: CAISGAGSGTDTQYF. The CDR3 DNA is TGTGCCATCAGTGGGGCAGGGAGTGGCACAGATACGCAGTATTTT.

The rearrangement links TRBV11-2 to TRBJ1-6; D uncertain. The CDR3 consists of 15 residues. Germline-derived CDR1 and CDR2 are SGHAT and FQNNGV. V lost 5 bases, J lost 0 bases, and 8 bases lay in between. CDR3 residues: CASSPESSYNSPLHF. CDR3 sequence (DNA): TGTGCCAGCAGCCCGGAGAGCTCCTATAATTCACCCCTCCACTTT.

The genes are TRBV10-1 and TRBJ2-1; 8 bases are a match to TRBD2. In germline, CDR1 is WNHNN, CDR2 SYGVQD (reference sequence). After removal of 4 bases from V and 6 bases from J, the junction contained 5 bases not matched to a gene. CDR3 length: 14 residues. The chain's CDR3 is CASSGGLVGNEQFF. DNA for the CDR3: TGCGCCAGCAGTGGGGGACTAGTGGGCAATGAGCAGTTCTTC.

The chain combines TRBV9 with TRBJ2-3; D may be TRBD1 (6 bases). The CDR3 loop spans 18 amino acids. Between the trimmed V and J ends, which lost 4 bases and 1 base, there was a span of 22 bases. Germline CDR1 is SGDLS and CDR2 is YYNGEE. The CDR3 spells CASSSLQGSTTRTDTQYF. As DNA, the CDR3 is TGTGCCAGCAGCTCTCTCCAGGGGTCTACAACTCGCACAGATACGCAGTATTTT. Full variable domain (missing parts from reference TRBV9 and TRBJ2-3): DSGVTQTPKHLITATGQRVTLRCSPRSGDLSVYWYQQSLDQGLQFLIQYYNGEERAKGNILERFSAQQFPDLHSELNLSSLELGDSALYFCASSSLQGSTTRTDTQYFGPGTRLTVL.

The chain recombines TRBV9 with TRBJ2-7; D might be TRBD1 or TRBD2, each matching 6 bases. CDR1 and CDR2 (germline): SGDLS, YYNGEE. V lost 3 bases to trimming and J lost 3 bases, with 13 bases between them. The CDR3 is 14 amino acids. The CDR3 coding sequence is TGTGCCAGCAGCGCTCGGGGGACAAACTACGAGCAGTACTTC. Protein product: CASSARGTNYEQYF.

The genes are TRBV6-4 and TRBJ2-1, with D possibly TRBD2 on 7 matching bases. Trimming left V 5 bases short and J 8 bases short, with 19 bases between. This CDR3 spans 15 amino acids. The germline gives CDR1 MRHNA, CDR2 SNTAGT. CDR3 amino acids: CASSQRGPSGDEQFF. CDR3 in DNA: TGTGCCAGCAGTCAGCGGGGACCTTCAGGGGATGAGCAGTTCTTC.

The sample holds a few counts of this clone. The chain employs TRBV5-1 and TRBJ1-1; possibly TRBD1 for D (5 bases). The CDR3 covers 17 residues. Germline lookup yields CDR1 SGHRS and CDR2 YFSETQ. The V end lost 4 bases, the J end lost 1 base, and 20 bases lay between the germline ends. In nucleotides, the CDR3 is TGCGCCAGCAGCCGGGGGACGAGGACCTTTTCGAACACTGAAGCTTTCTTT. This encodes CASSRGTRTFSNTEAFF. The whole variable domain, filled in from reference TRBV5-1 and TRBJ1-1, reads KAGVTQTPRYLIKTRGQQVTLSCSPISGHRSVSWYQQTPGQGLQFLFEYFSETQRNKGNFPGRFSGRQFSNSRSEMNVSTLELGDSALYLCASSRGTRTFSNTEAFFGQGTRLTVV.

The chain joins TRBV10-3 to TRBJ2-3, with 10 positions matching TRBD2. The CDR3 totals 15 residues. Germline-derived CDR1 and CDR2 are ENHRY and SYGVKD. V trimming: 5 bases; J trimming: 2 bases; junction bases outside the gene matches: 4. CDR3 protein: CAISRTSGYTDTQYF. Here the CDR3 DNA reads TGTGCCATCAGTCGGACTAGCGGCTACACAGATACGCAGTATTTT.

This chain connects TRBV7-9 to TRBJ1-2, with D perhaps TRBD1 (6 bases). The ends were cut back, 7 bases at V and 2 bases at J, with 11 bases in the middle. In germline, CDR1 is SEHNR, CDR2 FQNEAQ (reference sequence). The CDR3 sequence is 13 residues long. The CDR3 DNA is TGTGCCAGCACCTTTCAGGGGAACTATGGCTACACCTTC. It encodes CASTFQGNYGYTF.

The chain employs TRBV30 and TRBJ1-4; D unresolved. Trimming cost V 1 base and J 4 bases, with 7 bases left between them. CDR1 is GTSNPN and CDR2 is SVGIG in the germline V gene (reference sequence). This CDR3 is 13 amino acids long. The CDR3 sequence is CAWSGAVNEKLFF. Written as DNA, the CDR3 is TGTGCCTGGAGTGGAGCAGTTAATGAAAAACTGTTTTTT.